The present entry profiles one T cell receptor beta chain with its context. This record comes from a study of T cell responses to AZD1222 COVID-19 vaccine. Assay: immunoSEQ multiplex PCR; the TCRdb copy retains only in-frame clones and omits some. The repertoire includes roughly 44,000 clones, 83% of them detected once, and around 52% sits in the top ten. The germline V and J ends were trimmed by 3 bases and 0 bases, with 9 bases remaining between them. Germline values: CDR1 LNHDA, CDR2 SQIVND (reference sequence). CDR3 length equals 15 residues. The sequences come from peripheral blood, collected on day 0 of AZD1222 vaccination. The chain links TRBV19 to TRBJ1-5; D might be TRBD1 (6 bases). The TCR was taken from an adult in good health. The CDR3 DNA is TGTGCCAGTAGTATGGAGGGGGTTAGCAATCAGCCCCAGCATTTT. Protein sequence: CASSMEGVSNQPQHF.